Listed below are T cell receptor beta chains from one sample, sequenced in a study of post-analysis software for immune sequencing data. TCRdb passed the PCR reads through MiXCR, listing each CDR3 protein once. The profile covers around 440,000 distinct CDR3 sequences, with approximately 45% appearing a single time and 9% to 14% taken by the ten largest. The sequencing input was blood. All receptors come from a girl under 18 with multiple sclerosis. CDR3s include the opening cysteine and the closing phenylalanine or tryptophan. Size tells how often a clone was seen (once, few, many) or the class of an expanded clone, and some rows leave it out.

- TRBJ2-7 TRBV5-1 CASSLSTSYEQYF
few TRBJ1-1 TRBV11-1 CASSATTGLLNTEAFF
- TRBJ1-6 TRBV27 CASSWGVDRVNSPLHF
- TRBJ2-3 TRBV2 CASTRERGSTDTQYF
- TRBJ1-1 TRBV6-1 CASSLLSPGIHTEAFF
- - TRBV5-5 CASSQLGIREQYF
once TRBJ2-1 TRBV11-3 CASSLVSEGAYNEQFF
- TRBJ2-7 TRBV7-2 CASSLAPLDSYEQYF
many TRBJ2-7 TRBV29-1 CSVGLRGYEQYF
few TRBJ2-7 TRBV28 CASSSESGTSYEQYF
- TRBJ2-2 TRBV6-4 CASSDSADTGELFF
few TRBJ2-1 TRBV20-1 CSAAKSGLASSKQFF
- TRBJ2-7 TRBV28 CASSSLAEGFYEQYF
- TRBJ2-1 TRBV10-3 CAGQTDPYNEQFF
- TRBJ1-1 TRBV12-3/TRBV12-4 CASITDGLNTEAFF
few - TRBV3-1 CTSSQVVLAGSGEQYF
many TRBJ2-5 TRBV20-1 CSLAGDQETQYF
- TRBJ2-7 TRBV12-3/TRBV12-4 CASSTQPLGEQYF
- TRBJ2-5 TRBV20-1 CSARDFAFGQYF
- - TRBV5-1 CASSWGTGQGETQYF
- TRBJ2-1 TRBV7-9 CASRAGTGMYNEQFF
- TRBJ1-1 TRBV5-1 CASSSALTGTGGTEAFF
once TRBJ2-3 TRBV29-1 CSVEGQEVDTQYF
- TRBJ2-1 TRBV11-2 CASSLRAGVNEQFF
- TRBJ2-1 TRBV29-1 CSVEDLGTSSYNEQFF
- TRBJ2-7 TRBV9 CASSVSSGATSYEQYF
- TRBJ2-1 TRBV24-1 CATSDWDSQYNEQFF
- TRBJ2-3 TRBV28 CACGSPGTDTQYF
- TRBJ2-3 TRBV6-4 CASSDGSGTPDTQYF
- - TRBV5-5 CASSLHGISETQYF
few TRBJ2-7 TRBV7-9 CASSSFGQGYDEQYF
- TRBJ2-3 TRBV10-3 CAISGTSGGGTDTQYF
few TRBJ1-2 TRBV14 CASSHWTGGAFGYTF
- TRBJ2-1 TRBV2 CATDSGRAYNEQFF
- TRBJ2-1 TRBV6-2/TRBV6-3 CASSSWEHNEQFF
- TRBJ2-5 TRBV12-3/TRBV12-4 CASRETGLAGGWIKQYF
- TRBJ2-7 TRBV7-3 CAPRLAGNSYEQYF
- TRBJ2-2 TRBV5-1 CASSETVNTGELFF
- TRBJ2-6 TRBV12-3/TRBV12-4 CASTSDRAGANVLTF
- TRBJ2-1 TRBV5-1 CASSLAGSGRKHEQFF
- TRBJ2-3 TRBV7-2 CASSWDIHTDTQYF
- TRBJ2-6 TRBV7-3 CASSLEGASGANVLTF
- TRBJ2-7 TRBV5-1 CASSSLAGRRSYEQYF
- TRBJ2-7 TRBV7-9 CASSLPGLAVIDEQYF
- TRBJ2-6 TRBV14 CASSQTPDDFSGTNVLTF
- TRBJ2-3 TRBV29-1 CSVGQVDTQYF
- TRBJ2-1 TRBV5-1 CASSPGLAGGGTYNEQFF
- TRBJ2-1 TRBV29-1 CSVVGPGTSGSNEQFF
few TRBJ2-5 TRBV5-1 CASSVGNKETQYF
- TRBJ2-7 TRBV29-1 CSVTGSPAYEQYF
few TRBJ2-5 TRBV14 CASSLRQGRETQYF
- TRBJ2-3 TRBV7-9 CASSLQSSTDTQYF
few TRBJ2-1 TRBV5-4 CASSQGAGGLDEQFF
- - TRBV6-5 CASKNAGGLQETQYF
- TRBJ2-5 TRBV28 CASSRDRGQTQYF
once TRBJ2-5 TRBV2 CASNKERQETQYF
few TRBJ1-4 TRBV29-1 CSVEDMADNEKLFF